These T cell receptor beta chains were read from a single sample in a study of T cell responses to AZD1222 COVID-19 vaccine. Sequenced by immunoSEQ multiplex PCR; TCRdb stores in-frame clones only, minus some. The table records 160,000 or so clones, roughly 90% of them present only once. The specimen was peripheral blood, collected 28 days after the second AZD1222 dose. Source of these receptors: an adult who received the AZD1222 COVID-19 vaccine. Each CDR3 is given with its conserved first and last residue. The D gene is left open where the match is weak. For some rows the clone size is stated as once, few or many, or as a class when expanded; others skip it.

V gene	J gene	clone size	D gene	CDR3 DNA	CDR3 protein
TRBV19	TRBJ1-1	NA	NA	TGTGCCAGTAGTGAGGGGGGCACTGAAGCTTTCTTT	CASSEGGTEAFF
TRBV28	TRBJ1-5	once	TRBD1	TGTGCCAGCACCTCTTCGACAGGGAACAATCAGCCCCAGCATTTT	CASTSSTGNNQPQHF
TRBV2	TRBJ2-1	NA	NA	TGTGCCAGCAGTAAGACCGGGAGTTTCGCCTACAATGAGCAGTTCTTC	CASSKTGSFAYNEQFF
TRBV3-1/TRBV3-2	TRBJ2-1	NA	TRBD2	TGTGCCAGCAGCCAAGTGGCCGGGAGGACGTACAATGAGCAGTTCTTC	CASSQVAGRTYNEQFF
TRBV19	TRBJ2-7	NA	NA	TGTGCCAGTAGTTTGGCCGGGACGGCCTCCGGCGAGCAGTACTTC	CASSLAGTASGEQYF
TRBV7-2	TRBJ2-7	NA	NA	TGTGCCAGCAGCTTCCTCGTTTCTAGAACCTACGAGCAGTACTTC	CASSFLVSRTYEQYF
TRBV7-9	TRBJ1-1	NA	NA	TGTGCCAGCAGCTTAGCCGCAGGGGTGGACACTGAAGCTTTCTTT	CASSLAAGVDTEAFF
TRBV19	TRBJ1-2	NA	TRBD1	TGTGCCAGTAGTATAGGGACAGGGAACTATGGCTACACCTTC	CASSIGTGNYGYTF
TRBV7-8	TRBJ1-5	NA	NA	TGTGCCAGCAGCTTATCAGGCAATCAGCCCCAGCATTTT	CASSLSGNQPQHF
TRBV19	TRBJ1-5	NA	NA	TGTGCCAGTAGTATAGGCGGGTCGTATCAGCCCCAGCATTTT	CASSIGGSYQPQHF
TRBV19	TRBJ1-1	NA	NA	TGTGCCAGTAAAAATCTCGGACAAGCCACTGAAGCTTTCTTT	CASKNLGQATEAFF
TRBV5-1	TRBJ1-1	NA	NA	TGCGCCAGCAGCCCCCGAGGGGCTCAAGAAAACACTGAAGCTTTCTTT	CASSPRGAQENTEAFF
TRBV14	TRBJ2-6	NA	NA	TGTGCCAGCAGCCAAGAGATCGAGGTCAGGCGCTCTGGGGCCAACGTCCTGACTTTC	CASSQEIEVRRSGANVLTF